This TCR beta chain was sequenced in a study of T cells in Graves' hyperthyroidism and ophthalmopathy. This clonotype was recorded a few times. The antigen remains unidentified. General study points: A model built on 13 V-J features separated ophthalmopathy from stable hyperthyroidism. For ophthalmopathy, model prediction preceded onset by a median around 7 months. Most expanded thyroid clonotypes above 0.001 also appeared in blood.

Amplified TCR beta CDR3 regions came from RNA transcripts. TCR CDR3 regions were first amplified by RT-PCR with HTBI primers. TCRdb reprocessed the multiplex PCR reads via MiXCR and lists one record per CDR3 protein. The data contain some 570,000 distinct CDR3 sequences, 17% of them singletons. Cells are PBMCs isolated from around 9.4 ml of fresh blood. Sequencing was carried out using blood. This receptor was identified in a woman between 18 and 29 years old with Graves' ophthalmopathy.

CDR3 region: CASSYGSWAEAYNEQFF. Written as DNA, the CDR3 is TGTGCCAGCAGTTATGGGTCGTGGGCGGAAGCTTACAATGAGCAGTTCTTC. The genes are TRBV6-2 or TRBV6-3 and TRBJ2-1; D not certain. From germline, CDR1 is MNHEY and CDR2 SVGEGT. The CDR3 length is 17 residues. The V end was cut by 3 bases, the J end by 4 bases, with 19 bases between.